The 30 T cell receptor beta chains given below trace back to one sample, sequenced in a study of human thymus T cells. Clones were sequenced by immunoSEQ multiplex PCR, and TCRdb holds only the in-frame ones, with some missing. The table shows about 78,000 clones, with roughly 96% occurring only once. The thymus was resected at corrective cardiac surgery. Sequenced sample: thymus tissue. All receptors derive from a boy under two years old with a congenital heart defect but otherwise immunologically healthy.

This chain connects TRBV5-1 to TRBJ2-7, with unresolved D. This CDR3 spans 15 amino acids. Germline V gives CDR1 SGHRS, CDR2 YFSETQ. V was trimmed by 7 bases and J by 0 bases, leaving 17 bases between them. CDR3 amino acids: CASGESSSYSYEQYF. The CDR3 coding sequence is TGCGCCAGCGGGGAATCCTCATCCTACTCCTACGAGCAGTACTTC. Full variable domain (missing parts from reference TRBV5-1 and TRBJ2-7): KAGVTQTPRYLIKTRGQQVTLSCSPISGHRSVSWYQQTPGQGLQFLFEYFSETQRNKGNFPGRFSGRQFSNSRSEMNVSTLELGDSALYLCASGESSSYSYEQYFGPGTRLTVT.

V and J are TRBV19 and TRBJ2-1; 10 positions agree with TRBD1. CDR1 and CDR2 (germline): LNHDA, SQIVND (reference sequence). The ends lost 6 bases at V and 4 bases at J; junction bases unmatched: 6. The CDR3 runs to 15 residues. CDR3 in amino acids: CASSRGQGPYNEQFF. The CDR3 coding sequence is TGTGCCAGTAGCCGGGGACAGGGGCCTTACAATGAGCAGTTCTTC.

The chain joins TRBV5-4 to TRBJ2-5, with 8 positions matching TRBD2. The V gene end was trimmed by 0 bases and the J gene end by 4 bases; junction bases not matched to a gene: 8. Germline V gene lookup returns CDR1 SGHNT and CDR2 YYREEE (reference sequence). The CDR3 runs 16 residues. The CDR3: CASSLAQSGGGETQYF. The CDR3 DNA reads as TGTGCCAGCAGCTTGGCCCAAAGCGGGGGTGGAGAGACCCAGTACTTC.

This chain joins TRBV21-1 and TRBJ2-7; the tabulated D call, TRBD2, remains unverified against the DNA. TRBV21-1 is noted as a pseudogene. The CDR3 consists of 19 residues. CDR3 sequence (DNA): TGTGCCAGCAGCAAAGGGGAAGCGGGAGGGGTCCAGAGCTCCTACGAGCAGTACTTC. It specifies CASSKGEAGGVQSSYEQYF.

CDR3 amino acids: CAGKWDYGYTF. CDR3 coding DNA: TGTGCCGGGAAGTGGGACTATGGCTACACCTTC. This chain uses TRBV30 with TRBJ1-2; D gene uncertain. Between the trimmed V and J ends, which lost 8 bases and 3 bases, there was a span of 10 bases. The CDR3 runs to 11 residues. Per germline, CDR1 GTSNPN and CDR2 SVGIG (reference sequence).

The CDR3 bases are TGTGCCAGCAGTTACTCGGGCCATCCCCGGGATACGCAGTATTTT. Amino acids: CASSYSGHPRDTQYF. The V gene is TRBV6-5, the J gene TRBJ2-3; D uncertain. Deletions cut 0 bases from V and 6 bases from J, with 13 bases between. Per the germline V gene, CDR1 is MNHEY and CDR2 is SVGAGI. This CDR3 has 15 residues.

The gene calls are TRBV29-1 and TRBJ1-1, with D possibly matching TRBD1 (6 bases). The CDR3 extends over 16 amino acids. The germline V gene has CDR1 SQVTM and CDR2 ANQGSEA. With 3 bases removed from V and 3 bases from J, the gap between germline ends came to 20 bases. CDR3 loop: CSVELPMREGDTEAFF. CDR3 in DNA: TGCAGCGTTGAGCTCCCGATGAGGGAGGGGGACACTGAAGCTTTCTTT.

The gene calls are TRBV10-3 and TRBJ2-3, with 9 bases identical to TRBD2. Looked up from germline, CDR1 is ENHRY and CDR2 is SYGVKD. Unmatched junction bases numbered 12, after V lost 8 bases and J lost 3 bases. The CDR3 extends over 16 amino acids. The CDR3 reads CAIWAGGPERTDTQYF. CDR3 DNA: TGTGCCATCTGGGCGGGAGGGCCGGAGAGGACAGATACGCAGTATTTT.

This clone showed up just once. The V and J genes are TRBV4-3 and TRBJ2-1; 12 bases line up with TRBD2. Trimming cost V 2 bases and J 7 bases; bases outside gene matches: 9. The CDR3 is 17 amino acids. Germline V gives CDR1 LGHNA, CDR2 YSLEER. The CDR3 sequence is CASSQRLAGDNPNEQFF. CDR3 nucleotide sequence: TGCGCCAGCAGCCAACGACTAGCGGGGGACAACCCAAATGAGCAGTTCTTC.

This chain uses TRBV28 with TRBJ2-7; 7 nucleotides match TRBD2. Germline V CDR1 and CDR2: MDHEN, SYDVKM. Trimming removed 7 bases from V and 6 bases from J; junction bases left unmatched: 15. CDR3 size: 15 residues. The CDR3 DNA sequence: TGTGCCAGCACTCACCCTTTACCCGGGAGGCTCGAGCAGTACTTC. It codes for CASTHPLPGRLEQYF.

The rearrangement links TRBV19 to TRBJ1-2; D gene unclear. Trimming removed 4 bases at V and 1 base at J, with 10 bases between. Germline V CDR1 and CDR2: LNHDA, SQIVND (reference sequence). CDR3 length: 14 amino acids. The CDR3 protein is CASSTPHDNYGYTF. The CDR3, as DNA: TGTGCCAGTAGTACCCCACACGATAACTATGGCTACACCTTC.

The J gene is TRBJ1-2, the V gene TRBV18; D gene unclear. CDR3 length equals 15 residues. The ends were cut back, 2 bases at V and 0 bases at J, with 10 bases in the middle. Germline assignment: CDR1 KGHSH and CDR2 LQKENI. As DNA, the CDR3 is TGTGCCAGCTCACCATCGGACCGCCCTAACTATGGCTACACCTTC. Translation gives CASSPSDRPNYGYTF.

The CDR3 DNA reads as TGTGCCAGCAGCCGCCCCGGAGGACAGGAGGACACCGGGGAGCTGTTTTTT. Translation gives CASSRPGGQEDTGELFF. The genes are TRBV11-2 and TRBJ2-2; 7 bases fit TRBD1. J lost 3 bases, V lost 5 bases, and 12 bases had no gene match. The CDR3 has 17 amino acids. Germline lookup yields CDR1 SGHAT and CDR2 FQNNGV. Drawing the rest from reference TRBV11-2 and TRBJ2-2, the complete variable domain is EAGVAQSPRYKIIEKRQSVAFWCNPISGHATLYWYQQILGQGPKLLIQFQNNGVVDDSQLPKDRFSAERLKGVDSTLKIQPAKLEDSAVYLCASSRPGGQEDTGELFFGEGSRLTVL.

The chain links TRBV5-1 to TRBJ2-5, with D tentatively TRBD2 (5 bases). Germline CDR1 SGHRS, CDR2 YFSETQ. Trimming removed 5 bases at V and 1 base at J, with 12 bases between. The CDR3 length is 14 residues. CDR3 region: CASRVREAQETQYF. The DNA for the CDR3 is TGCGCCAGCAGGGTGAGGGAAGCCCAAGAGACCCAGTACTTC.

V usage is TRBV4-2 and J usage is TRBJ1-1; D is undetermined. The CDR3 is 12 amino acids. From germline, CDR1 is LGHNA and CDR2 YNFKEQ. Trimming left V 3 bases short and J 6 bases short, with 8 bases between. CDR3: CASSHSPAEAFF. The CDR3 nucleotides read TGTGCCAGCAGCCACTCCCCCGCTGAAGCTTTCTTT.

The V call is TRBV6-6, the J call TRBJ2-7; TRBD1 might be the D (6 bases). Germline CDR1 reads MNHNY; CDR2 reads SVGAGI (reference sequence). This CDR3 is built from 15 residues. V lost 6 bases and J lost 4, with 19 bases in between. The CDR3: CASSQPNTGIYEQYF. The CDR3 coding sequence is TGTGCCAGCAGCCAACCCAATACAGGGATTTACGAGCAGTACTTC.

This chain uses TRBV18 with TRBJ1-1; maybe TRBD1 (5 bases). V shed 3 bases and J shed 5 bases, with 13 bases lying between them. This CDR3 comprises 14 residues. CDR1 and CDR2 (germline): KGHSH, LQKENI. In DNA form, the CDR3 reads TGTGCCAGCTCACCCGCAGGGTTGGGGACTGAAGCTTTCTTT. Protein product: CASSPAGLGTEAFF.

The rearrangement links TRBV5-1 to TRBJ2-3; 7 bases map to TRBD2. Trimming removed 0 bases from V and 6 bases from J; junction bases left unmatched: 7. The CDR3 is 15 residues long. The V gene's germline CDR1 is SGHRS and CDR2 YFSETQ. The CDR3 protein is CASSLAGGRGDTQYF. CDR3 in DNA: TGCGCCAGCAGCTTGGCCGGGGGGAGAGGGGATACGCAGTATTTT.

The rearrangement links TRBV13 to TRBJ2-1, with D perhaps TRBD1 (6 bases). Looked up from germline, CDR1 is PRHDT and CDR2 is FYEKMQ (reference sequence). The CDR3 contains 17 residues. V was pared by 2 bases and J by 0 bases, with 14 bases between. For the CDR3, the DNA is TGTGCCAGCAGCTTAAGTTTGAGGGGGACCTCCTACAATGAGCAGTTCTTC. It is translated as CASSLSLRGTSYNEQFF.

V usage is TRBV28 and J usage is TRBJ2-1; 10 positions match TRBD2. The CDR3 totals 15 residues. With 7 bases clipped from V and 4 bases from J, the junction kept 7 bases outside the gene matches. Germline values: CDR1 MDHEN, CDR2 SYDVKM. CDR3 sequence: CASKGTSGIYNEQFF. The CDR3 DNA reads TGTGCCAGCAAGGGAACTAGCGGGATATACAATGAGCAGTTCTTC.

The chain combines TRBV14 with TRBJ1-2, with D uncertain. V gave up 4 bases and J gave up 3 bases, with 15 bases separating them. Germline CDR1 reads SGHDN; CDR2 reads FVKESK. This CDR3 is 15 amino acids long. CDR3 bases: TGTGCCAGCAGCCCCTTGACTGGGAGTTACTATGGCTACACCTTC. Amino acids: CASSPLTGSYYGYTF.

This chain uses TRBV27 with TRBJ2-3; 11 positions agree with TRBD2. Germline CDR1 reads MNHEY; CDR2 reads SMNVEV (reference sequence). The CDR3 runs to 14 residues. After removal of 10 bases from V and 4 bases from J, the junction contained 7 bases not matched to a gene. The CDR3 nucleotides are TGTGCCACGAGTAGCGGGGGGGCCTCAGATACGCAGTATTTT. It encodes CATSSGGASDTQYF.

This chain links TRBV9 with TRBJ2-5; 9 bases match TRBD1. Germline CDR1 SGDLS, CDR2 YYNGEE. The CDR3 contains 19 residues. The V and J ends lost 4 bases and 5 bases, in that order; junction bases with no gene match: 21. CDR3 protein: CASSPIGDGTGRFGETQYF. The CDR3, as DNA: TGTGCCAGCAGCCCCATAGGTGACGGGACAGGGAGGTTTGGGGAGACCCAGTACTTC. Full variable domain (remainder filled in from reference TRBV9 and TRBJ2-5): DSGVTQTPKHLITATGQRVTLRCSPRSGDLSVYWYQQSLDQGLQFLIQYYNGEERAKGNILERFSAQQFPDLHSELNLSSLELGDSALYFCASSPIGDGTGRFGETQYFGPGTRLLVL.

This rearrangement joins TRBV5-1 to TRBJ2-7; D ambiguous. The CDR3 covers 16 residues. Germline V CDR1 and CDR2: SGHRS, YFSETQ. Trimming removed 5 bases at V and 2 bases at J, with 20 bases between. The CDR3 nucleotides are TGCGCCAGCAGTTTCTTTAGCAAATCCGAGGCCTACGAGCAGTACTTC. Residues: CASSFFSKSEAYEQYF.

The chain recombines TRBV28 with TRBJ2-4; TRBD2 matches 14 bases. Germline assignment: CDR1 MDHEN and CDR2 SYDVKM. V was clipped by 5 bases and J by 4 bases; unmatched bases: 10. The CDR3 contains 18 residues. The CDR3 DNA reads TGTGCCAGCAGTAGACTAGCGGGAGGGCCGCGGGAAAAAAACATTCAGTACTTC. Translation: CASSRLAGGPREKNIQYF.

The chain recombines TRBV27 with TRBJ2-7, with 8 nucleotides matching TRBD1. This CDR3 has 16 amino acids. CDR1 and CDR2 (germline): MNHEY, SMNVEV (reference sequence). Trimming removed 2 bases from V and 2 bases from J; junction bases left unmatched: 8. The CDR3 DNA reads TGTGCCAGCAGTTTAAGTCCAGGGGGCCAACCCTACGAGCAGTACTTC. Protein product: CASSLSPGGQPYEQYF.

CDR3 sequence reads: CASSGEGTGPSNTEAFF. The DNA of the CDR3 is TGTGCCAGCAGTGGGGAAGGTACAGGGCCCTCGAACACTGAAGCTTTCTTT. J is TRBJ1-1 and V is TRBV6-1; D perhaps matches TRBD1 (6 bases). Germline V gene lookup returns CDR1 MNHNS and CDR2 SASEGT. V lost 4 bases, J lost 1 base, and 19 bases lay in between. The CDR3 has 17 residues.

The genes are TRBV4-1 and TRBJ2-2; maybe TRBD2 (7 bases). V was cut by 4 bases and J by 4 bases, with 13 bases left in between. The CDR3 contains 15 residues. Germline V lookup: CDR1 MGHRA, CDR2 YSYEKL. DNA of the CDR3: TGCGCCAGCAGCCGTCTCGGGGGGCGCACCGGGGAGCTGTTTTTT. Protein product: CASSRLGGRTGELFF.

J is TRBJ1-6 and V is TRBV30; D might be TRBD1 (5 bases). V dropped 2 bases and J dropped 2 bases, with 13 bases sitting between them. The CDR3 has 16 amino acids. Germline CDR1 GTSNPN, CDR2 SVGIG (reference sequence). CDR3 sequence reads: CAWSTHRRTYNSPLHF. The CDR3 DNA follows: TGTGCCTGGAGTACGCACAGGAGGACCTATAATTCACCCCTCCACTTT. The whole variable domain, remainder taken from reference TRBV30 and TRBJ1-6, is SQTIHQWPATLVQPVGSPLSLECTVEGTSNPNLYWYRQAAGRGLQLLFYSVGIGQISSEVPQNLSASRPQDRQFILSSKKLLLSDSGFYLCAWSTHRRTYNSPLHFGNGTRLTVT.

The chain couples TRBV7-6 to TRBJ2-5; no definite D call. The ends were cut back, 5 bases at V and 5 bases at J, with 12 bases in the middle. Per the germline V gene, CDR1 is SGHVS and CDR2 is FNYEAQ. CDR3 length: 13 residues. CDR3 DNA: TGTGCCAGCAGCCCACGAGACGTTGAGACCCAGTACTTC. It specifies CASSPRDVETQYF. The complete variable domain, with remaining parts taken from reference TRBV7-6 and TRBJ2-5, reads GAGVSQSPRYKVTKRGQDVALRCDPISGHVSLYWYRQALGQGPEFLTYFNYEAQQDKSGLPNDRFSAERPEGSISTLTIQRTEQRDSAMYRCASSPRDVETQYFGPGTRLLVL.